The 32 T cell receptor beta chains presented below share a single source sample, sequenced in a study of blood T cells in healthy people across ages. The authors ran a second PCR of roughly 6 to 12 cycles using a sample-barcoded 5' primer and a J-beta primer mix. MiXCR was run by TCRdb on the 5' RACE reads, yielding one entry per CDR3 protein. The data contain about 800,000 distinct CDR3 sequences, roughly 25% of them singletons. The same sample was also studied in work on T cells of mothers and their children.

The source material was blood. Source of these receptors: a boy aged 5-17 years in good health.

The chain is built from TRBV28 and TRBJ2-5; D might be TRBD2 (6 bases). Germline V CDR1 and CDR2: MDHEN, SYDVKM. This CDR3 has 14 residues. V was trimmed by 2 bases and J by 5 bases, leaving 12 bases between them. The CDR3: CASSLGGPRETQYF. CDR3 DNA: TGTGCCAGCAGTTTAGGAGGGCCGAGGGAGACCCAGTACTTC.

The gene calls are TRBV29-1 and TRBJ1-2, with D unresolved. The germline V gene has CDR1 SQVTM and CDR2 ANQGSEA. The CDR3 extends over 13 amino acids. V shed 3 bases and J shed 0 bases, with 8 bases lying between them. CDR3 nucleotide sequence: TGCAGCGTTGACGGCAGTACTAACTATGGCTACACCTTC. Protein: CSVDGSTNYGYTF.

This clonotype came up a few times. CDR3 coding DNA: TGTGCCAGCAGTTTAGACAGGTCCGGAATGTTCTTC. Translating gives CASSLDRSGMFF. This chain connects TRBV12-3 or TRBV12-4 to TRBJ2-1; D perhaps matches TRBD1 (5 bases). The CDR3 runs to 12 residues. V lost 1 base and J lost 15, with 13 bases in between.

This chain uses TRBV5-1 with TRBJ2-5; no definite D call. The germline V and J ends were trimmed by 4 bases and 2 bases, with 12 bases remaining between them. CDR1 is SGHRS and CDR2 is YFSETQ in the germline V gene. The CDR3 loop spans 14 amino acids. For the CDR3, the DNA is TGCGCCAGCAGCCTCGTAACACAACAAGAGACCCAGTACTTC. This sequence encodes CASSLVTQQETQYF. Drawing the rest from reference TRBV5-1 and TRBJ2-5, the complete variable domain is KAGVTQTPRYLIKTRGQQVTLSCSPISGHRSVSWYQQTPGQGLQFLFEYFSETQRNKGNFPGRFSGRQFSNSRSEMNVSTLELGDSALYLCASSLVTQQETQYFGPGTRLLVL.

This clonotype was observed a few times. The CDR3: CASSSPGAGADTQYF. CDR3 sequence (DNA): TGTGCCAGCAGTTCCCCGGGGGCCGGGGCAGATACGCAGTATTTT. V and J are TRBV28 and TRBJ2-3; perhaps D is TRBD1 or TRBD2 (6 bases each). The CDR3 length is 15 residues. The ends were cut back, 4 bases at V and 4 bases at J, with 15 bases in the middle. The germline CDR1 and CDR2 sequences are MDHEN and SYDVKM.

Only a few counts were recorded for this clonotype. The rearrangement uses TRBV5-1 and TRBJ1-1; 10 nucleotides line up with TRBD1. Trimming took 4 bases from V and 1 from J; bases not matched to a gene: 4. Germline loops: CDR1 SGHRS, CDR2 YFSETQ. This CDR3 spans 15 amino acids. The CDR3 coding sequence is TGCGCCAGCAGCCTGACAGGGGGCGGGAACACTGAAGCTTTCTTT. Residues: CASSLTGGGNTEAFF.

This clonotype was seen a few times. The J gene is TRBJ2-3, the V gene TRBV5-6; TRBD1 is a possible D gene (6 bases). The CDR3 is 15 residues long. Trimming removed 1 base at V and 0 bases at J, with 9 bases between. Germline V gene lookup returns CDR1 SGHDT and CDR2 YYEEEE. In DNA form, the CDR3 reads TGTGCCAGCAGCTTGATTGGGGGCAGCACAGATACGCAGTATTTT. This codes for CASSLIGGSTDTQYF.

This clonotype was observed a handful of times. The chain links TRBV11-2 to TRBJ2-5; no definite D call. Germline CDR1 is SGHAT and CDR2 is FQNNGV. The CDR3 totals 15 residues. V lost 5 bases to trimming and J lost 2 bases, with 15 bases between them. The chain's CDR3 is CASSVVRNPQETQYF. Written as DNA, the CDR3 is TGTGCCAGCAGCGTCGTTAGGAACCCACAAGAGACCCAGTACTTC.

The rearrangement uses TRBV6-2 or TRBV6-3 and TRBJ1-5; no reliable D call. The CDR3 runs to 14 residues. CDR1 is MNHEY, CDR2 SVGEGT, per germline. Trimming took off 3 bases at V and 1 base at J, with 7 bases between the two ends. As DNA, the CDR3 is TGTGCCAGCAGTTATCTACAGAGCAATCAGCCCCAGCATTTT. Encoded protein: CASSYLQSNQPQHF.

The chain combines TRBV4-3 with TRBJ2-1, with D uncertain. CDR3 length: 15 amino acids. The V gene's germline CDR1 is LGHNA and CDR2 YSLEER. With 3 bases removed from V and 2 bases from J, the gap between germline ends came to 11 bases. In DNA form, the CDR3 reads TGCGCCAGCAGCCATAGACTGGAGACCTACAATGAGCAGTTCTTC. Protein sequence: CASSHRLETYNEQFF.

V is TRBV12-3 or TRBV12-4 and J is TRBJ2-7; D is possibly TRBD1 (5 bases). V dropped 6 bases and J dropped 2 bases, with 11 bases sitting between them. CDR3 length: 13 amino acids. CDR3 sequence reads: CASRSQGTYEQYF. CDR3 DNA: TGTGCCAGCAGGTCCCAGGGCACCTACGAGCAGTACTTC.

The chain carries TRBV20-1 and TRBJ2-7, with D perhaps matching TRBD1 (6 bases). Trimming took 0 bases from V and 4 from J, leaving 10 bases between them. Germline loops: CDR1 DFQATT, CDR2 SNEGSKA (reference sequence). The CDR3 loop spans 13 amino acids. The CDR3 DNA reads TGCAGTGCTAGAGACAGGGGAGAGTACGAGCAGTACTTC. Its translation: CSARDRGEYEQYF.

The V gene is TRBV9, the J gene TRBJ2-5; TRBD1 matches 8 bases. The CDR3 loop spans 15 amino acids. Germline assignment: CDR1 SGDLS and CDR2 YYNGEE. Unmatched junction bases numbered 5, after V lost 1 base and J lost 3 bases. CDR3 in DNA: TGTGCCAGCAGCGTATCAGGGACAGGAAAAGAGACCCAGTACTTC. Its translation is CASSVSGTGKETQYF.

The rearrangement joins TRBV7-9 to TRBJ2-1, with 10 bases lining up with TRBD2. The germline CDR1 and CDR2 sequences are SEHNR and FQNEAQ (reference sequence). The ends lost 5 bases at V and 10 bases at J; junction bases unmatched: 11. This CDR3 spans 15 amino acids. The chain's CDR3 is CASSHLSGGPQEQFF. The CDR3 region has the DNA TGTGCCAGCAGCCATCTTAGCGGGGGGCCCCAAGAGCAGTTCTTC.

This rearrangement joins TRBV2 to TRBJ2-4, with a weak D call TRBD1 (6 bases). The CDR3 sequence is 14 residues long. Trimming left V 7 bases short and J 8 bases short, with 18 bases between. Germline CDR1 is SNHLY and CDR2 is FYNNEI. CDR3 DNA sequence: TGTGCCAGCATTAAAACTCCAGAGGGGGACATTCAGTACTTC. Translating gives CASIKTPEGDIQYF.

Only a few counts were recorded for this clonotype. The J gene is TRBJ1-4, the V gene TRBV12-3 or TRBV12-4, with TRBD1 matching 9 bases. Unmatched junction bases numbered 6, after V lost 4 bases and J lost 0 bases. This CDR3 region has 17 residues. CDR3 residues: CASSSGQGKATNEKLFF. Written as DNA, the CDR3 is TGTGCCAGCAGTTCGGGACAGGGTAAAGCAACTAATGAAAAACTGTTTTTT.

This clonotype was found a few times. V and J are TRBV12-3 or TRBV12-4 and TRBJ2-7; TRBD2 is a possible D gene (6 bases). The CDR3 runs 14 residues. V was clipped by 3 bases and J by 7 bases, with 16 bases between them. The chain's CDR3 is CASSFEPSEGEQYF. The CDR3 nucleotides are TGTGCCAGCAGTTTTGAGCCCTCGGAGGGGGAGCAGTACTTC.

This clonotype was seen a few times. The rearrangement links TRBV4-1 to TRBJ2-5; D perhaps matches TRBD2 (6 bases). The DNA end lines up better with TRBJ2-7; the J call may be wrong. Germline loops: CDR1 MGHRA, CDR2 YSYEKL. CDR3 size: 18 residues. CDR3 bases: TGCGCCAGCAGCCAAGAAACTCTAAGTGGGAGGCTTTCCTACGAGCAGTACTTC. Translated, it gives CASSQETLSGRLSYEQYF.

The chain uses TRBV29-1 and TRBJ1-1, with D possibly being TRBD1 (6 bases). Per the germline V gene, CDR1 is SQVTM and CDR2 is ANQGSEA. The V end was cut by 5 bases, the J end by 2 bases, with 12 bases between. The CDR3 length is 13 residues. CDR3 nucleotides: TGCAGCGTTCCCGGGGGCGATAACACTGAAGCTTTCTTT. Protein: CSVPGGDNTEAFF.

The rearrangement uses TRBV20-1 and TRBJ2-1, with 9 bases aligning to TRBD2. The germline CDR1 and CDR2 sequences are DFQATT and SNEGSKA (reference sequence). J was trimmed by 7 bases and V by 2 bases; bases with no gene match: 6. This CDR3 is built from 14 residues. This CDR3 is CSARISGSKNEQFF. For the CDR3, the DNA is TGCAGTGCTAGAATTAGCGGGAGTAAAAATGAGCAGTTCTTC.

The table lists this clonotype with a few counts. The chain joins TRBV2 to TRBJ2-1, with D perhaps TRBD2 (5 bases). V was pared by 7 bases and J by 3 bases, with 10 bases between. Germline V gene sequence: CDR1 SNHLY, CDR2 FYNNEI. The CDR3 is made up of 13 amino acids. The DNA of the CDR3 is TGTGCCAGCACCTACGGGATCTACAATGAGCAGTTCTTC. It specifies CASTYGIYNEQFF.

CDR3 protein: CASSLEPGTAIYEQYF. CDR3 DNA: TGTGCCAGCAGCCTAGAACCCGGGACGGCAATCTACGAGCAGTACTTC. The chain joins TRBV7-3 to TRBJ2-7; perhaps D is TRBD1 or TRBD2 (5 bases each). Germline loops: CDR1 SGHTA, CDR2 FQGTGA. The CDR3 is 16 residues long. V gave up 5 bases and J gave up 3 bases, with 20 bases separating them.

The J gene is TRBJ2-1, the V gene TRBV4-1; D is ambiguous. V gave up 6 bases and J gave up 3 bases, with 15 bases separating them. From germline, CDR1 is MGHRA and CDR2 YSYEKL. CDR3 length equals 15 residues. The DNA of the CDR3 is TGCGCCAGCAGATTAAGAGACTCCAGCTACAATGAGCAGTTCTTC. Translating it yields CASRLRDSSYNEQFF.

This chain joins TRBV7-2 and TRBJ1-5; D not certain. The CDR3 covers 16 residues. Germline CDR1 reads SGHTA; CDR2 reads FQGNSA. Trimming removed 1 base from V and 2 bases from J, with 12 bases in between. CDR3 amino acids: CASSLGPNYGNQPQHF. CDR3 nucleotides: TGTGCCAGCAGCTTAGGTCCGAATTATGGCAATCAGCCCCAGCATTTT.

This clonotype occurred many times. This chain joins TRBV29-1 and TRBJ2-4; D is ambiguous. The V end was cut by 6 bases, the J end by 0 bases, with 12 bases between. In germline, CDR1 is SQVTM, CDR2 ANQGSEA. The CDR3 is 14 amino acids. The CDR3 region is CSVQGRLAKNIQYF. Here the CDR3 DNA reads TGCAGCGTGCAAGGCAGGCTAGCCAAAAACATTCAGTACTTC.

The chain is built from TRBV27 and TRBJ1-3, with D uncertain. The CDR3 spans 16 residues. V lost 3 bases and J 0 bases, leaving 12 bases between the germline ends. Germline lookup yields CDR1 MNHEY and CDR2 SMNVEV (reference sequence). CDR3 loop: CASSFRRGYSGNTIYF. In DNA, the CDR3 is TGTGCCAGCAGTTTCCGCCGAGGGTACTCTGGAAACACCATATATTTT.

The chain has TRBV6-5 and TRBJ1-5; D is possibly TRBD1 (5 bases). Trimming took off 1 base at V and 4 bases at J, with 8 bases between the two ends. The CDR3 runs to 14 residues. Looked up from germline, CDR1 is MNHEY and CDR2 is SVGAGI. The DNA of the CDR3 is TGTGCCAGCAGTTACTTCGAGGGGAATCAGCCCCAGCATTTT. Its protein is CASSYFEGNQPQHF.

This clonotype was observed a handful of times. The J gene is TRBJ1-5, the V gene TRBV20-1, with 8 bases aligning to TRBD1. From germline, CDR1 is DFQATT and CDR2 SNEGSKA (reference sequence). The junction had 10 bases not matched to a gene; V was cut back by 4 bases and J by 2 bases. The CDR3 has 16 residues. CDR3 protein: CSANDRGKPGNQPQHF. The CDR3 DNA follows: TGCAGTGCTAATGACAGGGGAAAACCGGGCAATCAGCCCCAGCATTTT.

In DNA, the CDR3 is TGTGCCAGCAGTTACACTGAGGGGGGAGAGACCCAGTACTTC. This sequence encodes CASSYTEGGETQYF. J is TRBJ2-5 and V is TRBV6-2 or TRBV6-3; D assignment may be TRBD1 or TRBD2 (6 bases each). In germline, CDR1 is MNHEY, CDR2 SVGEGT. The V and J ends lost 2 bases and 4 bases respectively, with 11 bases between them. The CDR3 contains 14 residues.

The genes are TRBV7-2 and TRBJ1-4, with TRBD1 identical over 11 bases. The CDR3 spans 14 residues. V gave up 3 bases and J gave up 11 bases; unmatched junction bases: 5. The germline V gene encodes CDR1 SGHTA and CDR2 FQGNSA. The chain's CDR3 is CASSFGTGGRKLFF. The CDR3 DNA reads as TGTGCCAGCAGCTTCGGGACAGGGGGAAGGAAACTGTTTTTT.

This clonotype has ten or more counts. V usage is TRBV20-1 and J usage is TRBJ2-3; D possibly uses TRBD1 or TRBD2 (5 bases each). From germline, CDR1 is DFQATT and CDR2 SNEGSKA (reference sequence). The length of the CDR3 is 15 residues. V gave up 0 bases and J gave up 2 bases, with 12 bases separating them. The CDR3 loop reads CSAREWGPHTDTQYF. In DNA, the CDR3 is TGCAGTGCTAGAGAGTGGGGACCTCACACAGATACGCAGTATTTT.

This clonotype showed up just a few times. V gene TRBV28 combines with J gene TRBJ1-2; 8 bases line up with TRBD1. Germline lookup yields CDR1 MDHEN and CDR2 SYDVKM. Trimming removed 4 bases from V and 8 bases from J; junction bases left unmatched: 9. The CDR3 is made up of 14 amino acids. The CDR3 DNA reads as TGTGCCAGCAGTTCTCCGGGACAGGTCTGGGGCTACACCTTC. It yields the protein CASSSPGQVWGYTF.